This T cell receptor beta chain was recorded in a study of T cell responses to AZD1222 COVID-19 vaccine. Study results and caveats: Seropositive status at baseline applied to only a handful of AZD1222 recipients. Repertoire samples came only from after the peak T cell response. Donors were largely white British and mainly female; clonal diversity was possibly underestimated.

Comments on this clone: Its antigen is not known.

The table came from immunoSEQ multiplex PCR; TCRdb's copy has only in-frame clones and leaves some out. Among 20,000 or so clones, approximately 89% were seen once, and the ten largest hold 8% to 10%. The CDR3 covers 14 residues. Germline loops: CDR1 MNHNS, CDR2 SASEGT. The V and J ends lost 1 base and 7 bases respectively, with 11 bases between them. The study pooled second doses at about 4 or about 12 weeks. The input for sequencing was peripheral blood, taken 28 days after the second AZD1222 dose. The clonotype originates from an adult who received the AZD1222 COVID-19 vaccine. The chain couples TRBV6-1 to TRBJ1-5, with D possibly TRBD1 on 5 matching bases. This CDR3 reads CASSEGQGQQPQHF. For the CDR3, the DNA is TGTGCCAGCAGTGAAGGGCAGGGCCAGCAGCCCCAGCATTTT.